The sequence of this T cell receptor beta chain was determined in a study of blood T cells in healthy people across ages. The count of this clonotype is one. Its target is not known. At one of its ends the junction is not consistent with the germline gene, which may arise from a read error. A second about 6 to 11 cycle PCR used barcoded and J-beta primers. TCRdb re-derived calls from the 5' RACE reads in MiXCR, one entry per CDR3 protein. The sample lists some 1,500,000 distinct CDR3 sequences, approximately 43% occurring once. Whole-study results and caveats: Expanded clonotype changes were possibly confounded by unknown donor CMV status.

The TCR comes from a woman under 30 in good health. The specimen sequenced was blood.

This chain's CDR3 is CASSLDRSSYSEQFF. Here the CDR3 DNA reads TGTGCCAGCAGCTTAGACAGGAGCTCCTACAGTGAGCAGTTCTTC. The rearrangement joins TRBV7-2 to TRBJ2-1; possible D gene TRBD1, 5 bases. CDR3 size: 15 residues. The germline V gene encodes CDR1 SGHTA and CDR2 FQGNSA.